One and the same sample provided the 3 T cell receptor beta chains below, sequenced in a study of OX40 agonist ivuxolimab in advanced cancers. The assay was immunoSEQ multiplex PCR, and TCRdb's table has in-frame clones only and misses some. Of 150,000 to 190,000 clones listed, approximately 94% are singletons. The sample in question was CD4+ or CD8+ T cells sorted from blood, obtained in a trial of the OX40 agonist ivuxolimab. The receptor set was obtained from an adult with an advanced solid tumor such as melanoma, head and neck, liver or kidney cancer.

The chain couples TRBV5-6 to TRBJ1-1; D remains unclear. CDR3 length: 15 residues. Germline CDR1 and CDR2: SGHDT and YYEEEE. V was pared by 4 bases and J by 3 bases, with 16 bases between. This CDR3 is CASSRPNRKDTEAFF. DNA of the CDR3: TGTGCCAGCAGCCGCCCCAACAGAAAGGACACTGAAGCTTTCTTT. Combining the CDR3 with reference TRBV5-6 and TRBJ1-1 gives the whole variable domain DAGVTQSPTHLIKTRGQQVTLRCSPKSGHDTVSWYQQALGQGPQFIFQYYEEEERQRGNFPDRFSGHQFPNYSSELNVNALLLGDSALYLCASSRPNRKDTEAFFGQGTRLTVV.

This chain links TRBV29-1 with TRBJ1-5; a possible D gene is TRBD1 (5 bases). From germline, CDR1 is SQVTM and CDR2 ANQGSEA. The CDR3 sequence is 13 residues long. Trimming removed 5 bases from V and 1 base from J, with 9 bases in between. The CDR3 coding sequence is TGCAGCGTTCTGTGGGGCAGCAATCAGCCCCAGCATTTT. This sequence encodes CSVLWGSNQPQHF.

The chain uses TRBV29-1 and TRBJ2-4; maybe TRBD2 (5 bases). This CDR3 is 11 amino acids long. Germline CDR1 is SQVTM and CDR2 is ANQGSEA. The V gene lost 4 bases and the J gene lost 6 bases, with 7 bases spanning the gap. DNA of the CDR3: TGCAGCGTTGGAGGGAGAAACATTCAGTACTTC. Amino acids: CSVGGRNIQYF.